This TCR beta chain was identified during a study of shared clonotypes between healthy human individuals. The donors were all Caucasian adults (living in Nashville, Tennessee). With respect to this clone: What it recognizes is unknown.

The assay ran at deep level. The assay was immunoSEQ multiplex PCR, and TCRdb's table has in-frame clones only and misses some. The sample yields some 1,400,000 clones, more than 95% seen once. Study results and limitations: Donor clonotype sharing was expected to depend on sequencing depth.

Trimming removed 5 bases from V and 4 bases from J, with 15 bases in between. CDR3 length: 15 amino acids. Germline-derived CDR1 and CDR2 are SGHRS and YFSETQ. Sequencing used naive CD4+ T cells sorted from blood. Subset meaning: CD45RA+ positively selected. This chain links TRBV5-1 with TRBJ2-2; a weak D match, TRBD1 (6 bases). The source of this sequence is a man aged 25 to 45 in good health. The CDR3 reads CASSLGQIPTGELFF. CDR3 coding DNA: TGCGCCAGCAGTTTAGGACAGATTCCCACCGGGGAGCTGTTTTTT.